A selection of T cell receptor beta chains follows, all from one sample in a study of metastatic and nonmetastatic thyroid tumors. With MiXCR, TCRdb called clones anew from the PCR reads. The data contain 20,000 to 25,000 clones, 20% to 25% of them seen just once; the ten biggest clones take up about 4.5%. Material: adjacent normal tissue. All receptors come from a female donor with papillary thyroid cancer or a benign thyroid nodule (not recorded which). Some clones in this sample may be carry-over from other donors' samples. Both conserved end residues are part of each CDR3. A D gene is named only where the DNA matches it firmly. Only part of the rows carry a size: once, few, many, or a class if the clone is expanded.

>-|TRBJ2-7|-|TRBV11-1
CASSLASSSWRAYEQYF
TGTGCCAGCAGCTTAGCGTCGTCTAGCTGGAGGGCCTACGAGCAGTACTTC
>TRBD1|TRBJ2-2|many|TRBV19
CASDRGYTGELFF
TGTGCCAGTGACAGGGGGTACACCGGGGAGCTGTTTTTT
>TRBD2|TRBJ2-2|many|TRBV7-3
CASSLAGGANTGELFF
TGTGCCAGCAGCTTAGCGGGAGGCGCGAACACCGGGGAGCTGTTTTTT
>TRBD2|TRBJ2-1|many|TRBV5-1
CASSSRTSGTYNEQFF
TGCGCCAGCAGCTCGAGGACTAGCGGTACCTACAATGAGCAGTTCTTC
>-|TRBJ2-5|many|TRBV20-1
CSARGGQVETQYF
TGCAGTGCTAGAGGCGGCCAGGTAGAGACCCAGTACTTC
>-|TRBJ1-1|-|TRBV11-1
CARSLEVGKAFF
TGTGCCAGAAGCTTAGAAGTAGGTAAGGCTTTCTTT
>TRBD2|TRBJ2-1|-|TRBV11-2
CASSSTSSGPTYNEQFF
TGTGCCAGCAGCTCCACTTCTAGCGGGCCTACATACAATGAGCAGTTCTTC
>-|TRBJ2-1|few|TRBV6-1
CASSKDPATFYNEQFF
TGTGCCAGCAGCAAGGATCCAGCAACCTTTTACAATGAGCAGTTCTTC
>-|TRBJ2-1|medium-sized|TRBV6-4
CASSDTVAFSSYNEQFF
TGTGCCAGCAGTGACACTGTCGCTTTTAGCTCCTACAATGAGCAGTTCTTC
>-|TRBJ1-3|-|TRBV29-1
CRVAKGYGNTIYF
TGCAGAGTGGCGAAGGGCTATGGAAACACCATATATTTT
>-|TRBJ2-3|many|TRBV29-1
CSVEAHSTDTQYF
TGCAGCGTTGAAGCTCATAGCACAGATACGCAGTATTTT
>-|TRBJ2-3|few|TRBV11-2
CASSFIPTDTQYF
TGTGCCAGCAGCTTTATCCCCACAGATACGCAGTATTTT
>-|TRBJ1-1|few|TRBV12-3/TRBV12-4
CASSPLGTEAFF
TGTGCCAGCAGCCCTCTCGGCACTGAAGCTTTCTTT
>TRBD2|TRBJ2-1|many|TRBV19
CASSRTSGSQNEQFF
TGTGCCAGTAGCCGGACTAGCGGGAGTCAGAATGAGCAGTTCTTC
>-|TRBJ1-2|few|TRBV6-1
CASREDGYTF
TGTGCCAGCAGGGAGGATGGCTACACCTTC
>TRBD2|TRBJ2-1|many|TRBV7-3
CASSGTSGSDEQFF
TGTGCCAGCAGCGGGACTAGCGGGAGTGATGAGCAGTTCTTC
>-|TRBJ1-1|medium-sized|TRBV28
CASSLLEVNTEAFF
TGTGCCAGCAGTTTACTCGAAGTGAACACTGAAGCTTTCTTT
>-|TRBJ2-7|medium-sized|TRBV28
CASSLPTGRKDEQYF
TGTGCCAGCAGTTTACCAACAGGGAGGAAGGACGAGCAGTACTTC
>TRBD2|TRBJ2-4|many|TRBV28
CASSLGGSGNIQYF
TGTGCCAGCAGTTTGGGAGGGTCGGGAAACATTCAGTACTTC
>-|TRBJ1-1|medium-sized|TRBV12-3/TRBV12-4
CASRWGAPNTEAFF
TGTGCCAGCAGGTGGGGGGCTCCAAACACTGAAGCTTTCTTT
>-|TRBJ2-5|many|TRBV24-1
CATAATIQETQYF
TGTGCTACCGCCGCGACCATTCAGGAGACCCAGTACTTC
>-|TRBJ1-3|many|TRBV5-6
CASIRMGAGNTIYF
TGTGCCAGCATCCGGATGGGGGCTGGAAACACCATATATTTT
>-|TRBJ1-3|many|TRBV5-1
CASSLDGVPANTIYF
TGCGCCAGCAGCTTGGACGGGGTTCCGGCAAACACCATATATTTT
>TRBD2|TRBJ2-2|medium-sized|TRBV6-1
CASHWSGDTGELFF
TGTGCCAGCCACTGGAGCGGGGACACCGGGGAGCTGTTTTTT
>TRBD2|TRBJ2-7|medium-sized|TRBV7-2
CASSSRLAGGREQYF
TGTGCCAGCAGCTCCCGTCTAGCGGGAGGACGGGAGCAGTACTTC
>-|TRBJ1-1|-|TRBV28
CASIRPLRHTEAFF
TGTGCCAGCATCCGACCCCTACGTCACACTGAAGCTTTCTTT
>-|TRBJ1-2|many|TRBV20-1
CSAVKGGASYGYTF
TGCAGTGCCGTCAAGGGGGGGGCCTCGTATGGCTACACCTTC
>-|TRBJ2-7|few|TRBV6-2/TRBV6-3
CASTSPSVVARYEQYF
TGTGCCAGCACTTCCCCTTCAGTGGTCGCCCGCTACGAGCAGTACTTC
>-|TRBJ1-3|many|TRBV20-1
CSVRGGGNTIYF
TGCAGTGTTAGAGGGGGTGGAAACACCATATATTTT
>-|TRBJ1-1|many|TRBV9
CASSVGGPGTEAFF
TGTGCCAGCAGCGTAGGGGGGCCGGGCACTGAAGCTTTCTTT
>-|TRBJ2-7|-|TRBV5-4
CAGSLKGGGAGVDYEQYF
TGTGCCGGCAGCTTGAAGGGGGGAGGAGCGGGCGTTGACTACGAGCAGTACTTC
>-|TRBJ2-4|many|TRBV7-9
CASRSNGENIQYF
TGTGCCAGCAGGTCTAACGGAGAAAACATTCAGTACTTC
>TRBD1|TRBJ2-7|-|TRBV2
CASSGLGQDVYEQYF
TGTGCCAGCAGTGGGCTGGGACAGGACGTTTACGAGCAGTACTTC
>-|TRBJ1-3|many|TRBV10-3
CAISAVAGNTIYF
TGTGCCATCAGTGCGGTCGCTGGAAACACCATATATTTT
>TRBD2|TRBJ2-3|many|TRBV7-9
CASSLALAGGGDTQYF
TGTGCCAGCAGCTTAGCACTAGCGGGAGGTGGAGATACGCAGTATTTT
>-|TRBJ1-2|-|TRBV7-9
CASSLEARARWGYTF
TGTGCCAGCAGCCTGGAGGCAAGGGCTCGTTGGGGCTACACCTTC
>-|TRBJ2-7|medium-sized|TRBV15
CATQTGYTYEQYF
TGTGCCACGCAGACAGGTTACACCTACGAGCAGTACTTC
>-|TRBJ2-7|-|TRBV7-6
CASSLVPLGQRVGDEQYF
TGTGCCAGCAGCTTAGTTCCCCTGGGCCAGCGGGTAGGAGACGAGCAGTACTTC
>TRBD1|TRBJ2-7|medium-sized|TRBV28
CASRMRGTGEQYF
TGTGCCAGCAGGATGAGGGGGACAGGCGAGCAGTACTTC
>TRBD2|TRBJ2-1|-|TRBV7-8
CASSSSGGWGAEQFF
TGTGCCAGCAGCTCTAGCGGGGGGTGGGGAGCTGAGCAGTTCTTC
>-|TRBJ1-2|many|TRBV20-1
CSATPDVGSYGYTF
TGCAGTGCAACACCTGATGTGGGTAGCTATGGCTACACCTTC
>-|TRBJ1-2|-|TRBV12-3/TRBV12-4
CDSSSQAAGYGYTF
TGTGACAGCAGTTCGCAGGCGGCTGGCTATGGCTACACCTTC
>TRBD1|TRBJ2-2|-|TRBV5-5
CASSTTGISTGELFF
TGTGCCAGCAGCACGACAGGGATAAGCACCGGGGAGCTGTTTTTT
>-|TRBJ1-5|-|TRBV13
CASSYSGRGDQPQHF
TGTGCCAGCAGTTACTCGGGCAGAGGGGATCAGCCCCAGCATTTT
>TRBD1|TRBJ2-5|-|TRBV19
CASSMRMGQSGTQYF
TGTGCCAGTAGTATGAGAATGGGACAGTCGGGGACCCAGTACTTC
>TRBD2|TRBJ2-1|-|TRBV20-1
CSASLSSGRFRYNEQFF
TGCAGTGCTAGCCTCTCTAGCGGGAGATTTCGCTACAATGAGCAGTTCTTC
>-|TRBJ2-2|many|TRBV20-1
CSARAFRGRINTGELFF
TGCAGTGCTAGGGCTTTTCGTGGAAGAATTAACACCGGGGAGCTGTTTTTT
>-|TRBJ2-7|medium-sized|TRBV5-1
CASSLAGVYEQYF
TGCGCCAGCAGCTTGGCCGGCGTCTACGAGCAGTACTTC
>TRBD2|TRBJ2-3|few|TRBV6-1
CASSESTSGKLGDTQYF
TGTGCCAGCAGTGAATCGACTAGCGGTAAGCTGGGGGATACGCAGTACTTT
>TRBD1|TRBJ1-3|many|TRBV5-5
CASSSTQGAGNTIYF
TGTGCCAGCAGCTCTACACAGGGGGCTGGAAACACCATATATTTT
>TRBD1|TRBJ1-1|few|TRBV6-6
CASSYGGGIEAFF
TGTGCCAGCAGTTACGGAGGGGGCATTGAAGCTTTCTTT